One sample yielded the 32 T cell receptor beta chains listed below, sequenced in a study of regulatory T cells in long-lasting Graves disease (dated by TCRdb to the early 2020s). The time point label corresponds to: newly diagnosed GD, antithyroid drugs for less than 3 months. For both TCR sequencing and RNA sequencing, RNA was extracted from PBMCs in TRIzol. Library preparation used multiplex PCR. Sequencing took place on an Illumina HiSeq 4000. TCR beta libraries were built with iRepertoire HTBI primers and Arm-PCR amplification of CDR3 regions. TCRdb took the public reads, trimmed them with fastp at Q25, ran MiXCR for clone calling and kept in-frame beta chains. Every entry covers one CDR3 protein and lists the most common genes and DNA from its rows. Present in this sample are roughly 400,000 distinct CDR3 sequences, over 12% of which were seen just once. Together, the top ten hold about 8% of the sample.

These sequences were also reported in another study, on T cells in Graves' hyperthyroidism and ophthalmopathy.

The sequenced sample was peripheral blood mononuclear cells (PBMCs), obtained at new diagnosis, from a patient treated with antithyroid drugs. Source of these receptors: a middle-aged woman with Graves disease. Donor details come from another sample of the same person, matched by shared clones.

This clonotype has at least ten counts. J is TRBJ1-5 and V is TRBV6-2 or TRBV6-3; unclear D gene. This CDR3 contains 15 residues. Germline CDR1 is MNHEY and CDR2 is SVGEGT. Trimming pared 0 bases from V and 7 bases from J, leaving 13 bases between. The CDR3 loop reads CASSYSSWVGQPQHF. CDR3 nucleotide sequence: TGTGCCAGCAGTTACTCCTCGTGGGTAGGACAGCCCCAGCATTTT.

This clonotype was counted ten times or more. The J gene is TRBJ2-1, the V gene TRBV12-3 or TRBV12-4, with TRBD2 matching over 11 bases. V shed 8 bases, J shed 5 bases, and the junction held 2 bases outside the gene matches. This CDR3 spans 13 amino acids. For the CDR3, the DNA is TGTGCCAGCGTACTAGCGGGAGACAATGAGCAGTTCTTC. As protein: CASVLAGDNEQFF.

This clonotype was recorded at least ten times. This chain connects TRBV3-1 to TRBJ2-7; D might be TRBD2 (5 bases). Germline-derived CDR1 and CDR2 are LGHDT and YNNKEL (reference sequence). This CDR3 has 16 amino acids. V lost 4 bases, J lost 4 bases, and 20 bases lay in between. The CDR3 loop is CASSPGLRTLGYEQYF. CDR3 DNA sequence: TGTGCCAGCAGCCCTGGTTTACGGACTCTGGGTTACGAGCAGTACTTC.

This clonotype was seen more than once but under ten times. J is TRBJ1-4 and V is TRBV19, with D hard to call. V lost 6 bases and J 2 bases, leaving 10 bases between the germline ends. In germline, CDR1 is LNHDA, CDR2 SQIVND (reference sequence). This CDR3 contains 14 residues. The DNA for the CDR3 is TGTGCCAGTAGGCCCACCGTTACTAATGAAAAACTGTTTTTT. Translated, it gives CASRPTVTNEKLFF.

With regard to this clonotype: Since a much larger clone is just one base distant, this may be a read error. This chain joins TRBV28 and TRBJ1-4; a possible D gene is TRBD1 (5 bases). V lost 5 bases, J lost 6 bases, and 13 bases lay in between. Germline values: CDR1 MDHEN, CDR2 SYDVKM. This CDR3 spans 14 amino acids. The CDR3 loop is CASSEGRVDEKLFF. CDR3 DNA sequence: TGTGCCAGCAGTGAGGGCAGGGTTGATGAAAAACTGTTTTTT.

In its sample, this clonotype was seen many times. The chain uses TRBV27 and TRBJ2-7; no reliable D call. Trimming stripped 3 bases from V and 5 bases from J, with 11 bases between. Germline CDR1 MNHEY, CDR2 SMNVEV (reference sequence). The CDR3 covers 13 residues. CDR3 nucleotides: TGTGCCAGCAGTTTTTACCAGACCAACGAGCAGTACTTC. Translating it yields CASSFYQTNEQYF.

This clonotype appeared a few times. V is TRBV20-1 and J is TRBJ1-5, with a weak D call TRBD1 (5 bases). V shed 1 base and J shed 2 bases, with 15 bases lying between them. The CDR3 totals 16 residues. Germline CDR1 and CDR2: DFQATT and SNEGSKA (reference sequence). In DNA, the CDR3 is TGCAGTGCTAGAGTTCCCGGAGGGGTCGGCAATCAGCCCCAGCATTTT. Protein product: CSARVPGGVGNQPQHF.

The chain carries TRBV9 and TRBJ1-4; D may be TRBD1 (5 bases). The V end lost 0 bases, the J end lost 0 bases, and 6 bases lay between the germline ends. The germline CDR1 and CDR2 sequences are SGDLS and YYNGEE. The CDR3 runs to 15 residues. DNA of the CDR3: TGTGCCAGCAGCGTAGGGGGCTCAACTAATGAAAAACTGTTTTTT. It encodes CASSVGGSTNEKLFF. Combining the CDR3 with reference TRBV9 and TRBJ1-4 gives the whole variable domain DSGVTQTPKHLITATGQRVTLRCSPRSGDLSVYWYQQSLDQGLQFLIQYYNGEERAKGNILERFSAQQFPDLHSELNLSSLELGDSALYFCASSVGGSTNEKLFFGSGTQLSVL.

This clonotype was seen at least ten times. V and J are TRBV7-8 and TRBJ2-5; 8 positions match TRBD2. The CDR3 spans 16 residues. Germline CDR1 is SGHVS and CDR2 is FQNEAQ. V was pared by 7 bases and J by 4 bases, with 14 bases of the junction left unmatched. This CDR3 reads CASTLPSGREGETQYF. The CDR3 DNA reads TGTGCCAGCACCCTACCGAGCGGGAGAGAGGGAGAGACCCAGTACTTC.

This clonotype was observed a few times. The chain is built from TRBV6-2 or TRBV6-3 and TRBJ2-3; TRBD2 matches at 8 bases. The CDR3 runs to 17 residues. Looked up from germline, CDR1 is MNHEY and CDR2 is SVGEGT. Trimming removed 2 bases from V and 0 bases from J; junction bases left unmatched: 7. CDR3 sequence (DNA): TGTGCCAGCAGTTACCCAACTAGCGGAGTTAGCACAGATACGCAGTATTTT. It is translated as CASSYPTSGVSTDTQYF.

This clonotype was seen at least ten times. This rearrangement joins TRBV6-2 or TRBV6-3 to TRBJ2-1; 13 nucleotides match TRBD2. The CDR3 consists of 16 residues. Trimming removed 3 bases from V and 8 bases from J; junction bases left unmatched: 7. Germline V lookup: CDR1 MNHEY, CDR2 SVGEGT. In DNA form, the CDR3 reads TGTGCCAGCAGTTATTCTAGACTAGCGGGAGGTTATGAGCAGTTCTTC. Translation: CASSYSRLAGGYEQFF.

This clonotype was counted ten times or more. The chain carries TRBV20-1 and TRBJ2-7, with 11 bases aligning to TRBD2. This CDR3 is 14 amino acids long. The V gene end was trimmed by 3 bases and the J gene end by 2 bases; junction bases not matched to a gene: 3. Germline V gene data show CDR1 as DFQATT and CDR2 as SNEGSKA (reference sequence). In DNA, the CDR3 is TGCAGTGCTAGCGGACTAGCGGGCACCTACGAGCAGTACTTC. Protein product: CSASGLAGTYEQYF.

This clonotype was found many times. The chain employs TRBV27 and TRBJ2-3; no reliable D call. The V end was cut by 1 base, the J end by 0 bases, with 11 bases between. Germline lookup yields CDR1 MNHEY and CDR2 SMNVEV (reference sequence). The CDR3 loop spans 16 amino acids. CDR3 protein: CASSLFARWSTDTQYF. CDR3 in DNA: TGTGCCAGCAGTTTATTCGCCAGGTGGAGCACAGATACGCAGTATTTT.

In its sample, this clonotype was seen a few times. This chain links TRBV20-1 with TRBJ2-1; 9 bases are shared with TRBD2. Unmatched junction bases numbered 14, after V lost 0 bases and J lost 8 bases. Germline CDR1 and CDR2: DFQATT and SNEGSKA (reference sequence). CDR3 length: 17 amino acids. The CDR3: CSARDGGGSGSLDEQFF. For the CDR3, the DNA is TGCAGTGCTAGAGATGGGGGAGGTAGCGGGAGTCTTGATGAGCAGTTCTTC.

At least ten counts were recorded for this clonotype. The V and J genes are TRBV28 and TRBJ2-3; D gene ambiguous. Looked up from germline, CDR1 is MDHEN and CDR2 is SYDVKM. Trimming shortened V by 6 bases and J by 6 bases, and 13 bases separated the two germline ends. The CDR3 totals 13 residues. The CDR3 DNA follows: TGTGCCAGCAGCCACGGATTGCGGGATACGCAGTATTTT. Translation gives CASSHGLRDTQYF.

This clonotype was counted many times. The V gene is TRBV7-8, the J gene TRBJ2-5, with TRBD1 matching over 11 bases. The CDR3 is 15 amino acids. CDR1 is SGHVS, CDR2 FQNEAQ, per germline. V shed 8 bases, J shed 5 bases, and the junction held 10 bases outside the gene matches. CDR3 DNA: TGTGCCAGCCGCCAAACCGGGACAGGGGGGGAGACCCAGTACTTC. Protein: CASRQTGTGGETQYF. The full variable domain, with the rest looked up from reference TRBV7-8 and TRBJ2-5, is GAGVSQSPRYKVAKRGQDVALRCDPISGHVSLFWYQQALGQGPEFLTYFQNEAQLDKSGLPSDRFFAERPEGSVSTLKIQRTQQEDSAVYLCASRQTGTGGETQYFGPGTRLLVL.

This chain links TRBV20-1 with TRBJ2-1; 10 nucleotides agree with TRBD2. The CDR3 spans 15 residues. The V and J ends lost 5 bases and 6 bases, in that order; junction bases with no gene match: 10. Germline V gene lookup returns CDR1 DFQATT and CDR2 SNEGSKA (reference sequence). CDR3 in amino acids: CSAQLSGRALNEQFF. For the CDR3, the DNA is TGCAGTGCTCAACTAAGCGGGAGGGCCCTCAATGAGCAGTTCTTC.

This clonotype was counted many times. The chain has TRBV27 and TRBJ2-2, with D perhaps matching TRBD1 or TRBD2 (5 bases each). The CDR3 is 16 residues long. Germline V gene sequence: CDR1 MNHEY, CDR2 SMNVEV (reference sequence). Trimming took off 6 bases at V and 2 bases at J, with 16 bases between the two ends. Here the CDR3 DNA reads TGTGCCAGCAGCGACCTGGGGCGGGCAAACACCGGGGAGCTGTTTTTT. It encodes CASSDLGRANTGELFF.

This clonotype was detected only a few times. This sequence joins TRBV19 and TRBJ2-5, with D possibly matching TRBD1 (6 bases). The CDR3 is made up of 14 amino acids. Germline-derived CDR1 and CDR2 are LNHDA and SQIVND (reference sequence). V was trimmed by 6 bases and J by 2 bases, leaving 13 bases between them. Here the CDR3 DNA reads TGTGCCAGTAGCCACAGGGAGAAACAAGAGACCCAGTACTTC. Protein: CASSHREKQETQYF.

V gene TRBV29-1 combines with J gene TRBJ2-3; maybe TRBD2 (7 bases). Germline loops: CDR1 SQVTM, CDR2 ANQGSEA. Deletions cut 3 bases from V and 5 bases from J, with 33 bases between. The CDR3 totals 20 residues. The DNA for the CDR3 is TGCAGCGTTGACGGTTATCAGGGGCTTATTGAGGGAGGGCCAGGAGATACGCAGTATTTT. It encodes CSVDGYQGLIEGGPGDTQYF.

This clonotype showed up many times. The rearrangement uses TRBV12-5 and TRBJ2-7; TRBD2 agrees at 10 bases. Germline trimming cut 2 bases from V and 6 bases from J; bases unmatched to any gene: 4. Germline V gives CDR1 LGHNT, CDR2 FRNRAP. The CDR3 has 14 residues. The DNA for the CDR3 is TGTGCTAGTGGTTTGACTAGCGGGACGGGCGAGCAGTACTTC. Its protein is CASGLTSGTGEQYF.

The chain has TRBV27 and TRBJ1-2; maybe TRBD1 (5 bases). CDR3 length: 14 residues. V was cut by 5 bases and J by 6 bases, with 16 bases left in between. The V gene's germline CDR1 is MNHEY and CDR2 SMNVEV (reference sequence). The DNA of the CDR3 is TGTGCCAGCAGTCCCCGGGGAGGGGCGAATGGCTACACCTTC. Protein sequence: CASSPRGGANGYTF.

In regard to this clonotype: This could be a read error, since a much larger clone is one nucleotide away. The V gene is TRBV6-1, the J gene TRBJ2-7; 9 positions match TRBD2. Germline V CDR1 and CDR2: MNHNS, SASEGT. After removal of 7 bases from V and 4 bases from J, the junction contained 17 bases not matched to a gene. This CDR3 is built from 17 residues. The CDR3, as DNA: TGTGCCAGCAACCACCTGAGATCAGCGGGAGGAAGGTACGAGCAGTACTTC. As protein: CASNHLRSAGGRYEQYF.

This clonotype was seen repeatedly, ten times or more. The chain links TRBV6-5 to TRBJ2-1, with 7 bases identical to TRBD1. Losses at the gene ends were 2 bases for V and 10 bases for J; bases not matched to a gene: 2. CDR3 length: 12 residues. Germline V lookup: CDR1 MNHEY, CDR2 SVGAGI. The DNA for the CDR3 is TGTGCCAGCAGTTACACAGGGGTGGAGCAGTTCTTC. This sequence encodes CASSYTGVEQFF.

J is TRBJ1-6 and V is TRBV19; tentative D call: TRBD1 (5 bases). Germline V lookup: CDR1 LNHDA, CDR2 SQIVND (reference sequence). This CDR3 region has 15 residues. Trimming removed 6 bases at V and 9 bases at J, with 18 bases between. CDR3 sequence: CASRGLTAGSSPLHF. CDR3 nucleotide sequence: TGTGCCAGTAGAGGACTGACAGCGGGATCTTCACCCCTCCACTTT. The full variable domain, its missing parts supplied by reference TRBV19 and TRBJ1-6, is DGGITQSPKYLFRKEGQNVTLSCEQNLNHDAMYWYRQDPGQGLRLIYYSQIVNDFQKGDIAEGYSVSREKKESFPLTVTSAQKNPTAFYLCASRGLTAGSSPLHFGNGTRLTVT.

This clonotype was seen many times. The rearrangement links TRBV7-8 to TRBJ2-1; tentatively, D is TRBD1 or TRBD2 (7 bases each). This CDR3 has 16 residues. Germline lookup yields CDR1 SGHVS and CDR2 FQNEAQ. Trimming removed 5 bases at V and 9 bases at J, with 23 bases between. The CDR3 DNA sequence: TGTGCCAGCAGCCTGACAGGGAGGGGGGACACCAGTGAGCAGTTCTTC. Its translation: CASSLTGRGDTSEQFF.

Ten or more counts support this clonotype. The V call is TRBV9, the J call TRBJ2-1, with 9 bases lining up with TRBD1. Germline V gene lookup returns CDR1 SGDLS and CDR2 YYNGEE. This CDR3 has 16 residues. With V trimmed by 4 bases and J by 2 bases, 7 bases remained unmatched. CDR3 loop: CASSSRTGETYNEQFF. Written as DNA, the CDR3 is TGTGCCAGCAGCTCTCGGACAGGGGAGACCTACAATGAGCAGTTCTTC.

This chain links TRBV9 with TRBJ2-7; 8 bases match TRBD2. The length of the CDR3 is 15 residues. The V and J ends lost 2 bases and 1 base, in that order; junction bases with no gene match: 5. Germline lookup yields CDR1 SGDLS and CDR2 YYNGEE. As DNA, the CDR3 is TGTGCCAGCAGCGTCTCTAGCGGGCCTTCCTACGAGCAGTACTTC. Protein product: CASSVSSGPSYEQYF.

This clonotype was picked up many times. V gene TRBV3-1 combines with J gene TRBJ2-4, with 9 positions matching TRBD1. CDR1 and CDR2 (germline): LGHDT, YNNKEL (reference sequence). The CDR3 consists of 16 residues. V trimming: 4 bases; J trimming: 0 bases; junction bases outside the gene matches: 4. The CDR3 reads CASSLGQGLAKNIQYF. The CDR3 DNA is TGTGCCAGCAGCCTTGGACAGGGGTTAGCCAAAAACATTCAGTACTTC.

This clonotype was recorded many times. The CDR3 is CASSLDRSSYNEQFF. In DNA, the CDR3 is TGTGCCAGCAGCTTAGACAGAAGCTCCTACAATGAGCAGTTCTTC. The gene calls are TRBV7-3 and TRBJ2-1; TRBD1 is a possible D gene (5 bases). Trimming left V 2 bases short and J 0 bases short, with 8 bases between. Germline assignment: CDR1 SGHTA and CDR2 FQGTGA. The CDR3 is 15 amino acids.

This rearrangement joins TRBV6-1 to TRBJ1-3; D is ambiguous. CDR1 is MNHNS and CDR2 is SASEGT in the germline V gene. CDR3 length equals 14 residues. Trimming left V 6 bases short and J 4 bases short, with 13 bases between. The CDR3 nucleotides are TGTGCCAGCAGCCGGAGAACGGAGGGAAACACCATATATTTT. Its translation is CASSRRTEGNTIYF.

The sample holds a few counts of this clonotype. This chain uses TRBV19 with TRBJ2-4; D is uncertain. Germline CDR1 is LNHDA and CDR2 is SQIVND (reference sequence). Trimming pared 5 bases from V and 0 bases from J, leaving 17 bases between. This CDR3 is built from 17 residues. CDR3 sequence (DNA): TGTGCCAGTAGTGCCGAAACCTTACATGTAGCCAAAAACATTCAGTACTTC. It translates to CASSAETLHVAKNIQYF.